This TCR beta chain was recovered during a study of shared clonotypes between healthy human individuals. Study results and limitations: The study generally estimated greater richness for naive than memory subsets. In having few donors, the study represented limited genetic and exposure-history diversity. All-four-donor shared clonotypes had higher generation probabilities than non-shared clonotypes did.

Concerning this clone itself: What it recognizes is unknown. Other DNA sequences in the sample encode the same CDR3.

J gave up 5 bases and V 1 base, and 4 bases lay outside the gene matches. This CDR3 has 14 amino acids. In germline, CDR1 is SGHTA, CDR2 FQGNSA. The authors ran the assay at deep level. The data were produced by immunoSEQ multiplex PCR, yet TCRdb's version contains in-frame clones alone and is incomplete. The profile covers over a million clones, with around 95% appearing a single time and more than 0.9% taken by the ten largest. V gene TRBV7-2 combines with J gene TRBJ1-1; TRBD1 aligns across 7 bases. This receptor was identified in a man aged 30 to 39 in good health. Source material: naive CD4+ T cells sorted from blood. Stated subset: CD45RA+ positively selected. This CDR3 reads CASSLVGRGTEAFF. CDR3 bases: TGTGCCAGCAGCTTAGTTGGCAGGGGGACTGAAGCTTTCTTT.